This TCR beta chain was captured in a study of blood T cells in healthy people across ages. PCR was performed a second time for about 7 to 12 cycles using a sample-barcoded 5' primer and a J-beta primer mix. TCRdb analysed the 5' RACE reads with MiXCR anew, one entry per CDR3 protein. This sample has 1.5 million to 2 million distinct CDR3 sequences, with 49% found just once. The CDR3 is 15 amino acids. Germline-derived CDR1 and CDR2 are LNHNV and YYDKDF (reference sequence). This receptor was taken from a middle-aged woman in good health. This chain uses TRBV15 with TRBJ2-5, with D unclear. The J call may be in error: the DNA end matches TRBJ2-7 better. The sample comprised blood. The CDR3 here is CATSRGLDGPNEQYF. As DNA, the CDR3 is TGTGCCACCAGCAGAGGACTCGACGGCCCCAACGAGCAGTACTTC.